This is a list of T cell receptor beta chains from one sample in a study of siplizumab effects on memory and regulatory T cells. Measured with immunoSEQ multiplex PCR; TCRdb has only the in-frame clones, and not every one. The sample records more than 85,000 clones, approximately 90% being singletons. The sample taken for sequencing was Tregs sorted from blood. The receptor set was obtained from a human donor in good health. Each CDR3 is given with its conserved first and last residue. A D gene is named only where the DNA matches it firmly.

V	J	D	CDR3	DNA
TRBV27	TRBJ2-1	NA	CASSFTKLLSSYNEQFF	TGTGCCAGCAGTTTCACCAAACTACTGAGCTCCTACAATGAGCAGTTCTTC
TRBV10-3	TRBJ1-1	NA	CAISDPGTVNTEAFF	TGTGCCATCAGTGACCCGGGAACCGTGAACACTGAAGCTTTCTTT
TRBV19	TRBJ2-1	TRBD2	CASSHSGRATVDEQFF	TGTGCCAGTTCCCACAGCGGGAGGGCCACGGTGGATGAGCAGTTCTTC
TRBV11-2	TRBJ2-3	NA	CASSLARTRNTQYF	TGTGCCAGCAGCTTAGCCCGGACGCGTAATACGCAGTATTTT
TRBV7-9	TRBJ1-1	TRBD1	CASSYSGGGETEAFF	TGTGCCAGCAGCTACTCAGGGGGCGGTGAAACTGAAGCTTTCTTT
TRBV5-4	TRBJ2-3	NA	CASSLGLNTDTQYF	TGTGCCAGCAGCTTAGGTCTGAACACAGATACGCAGTATTTT
TRBV27	TRBJ2-5	TRBD2	CASSLSWGGKTQYF	TGTGCCAGCAGTTTATCATGGGGGGGAAAGACCCAGTACTTC
TRBV15	TRBJ2-4	NA	CATSRVGSGPIAKNIQYF	TGTGCCACCAGCAGAGTCGGGAGCGGGCCCATAGCCAAAAACATTCAGTACTTC
TRBV5-1	TRBJ1-1	NA	CASSLVNTEAFF	TGCGCCAGCAGCTTGGTTAATACTGAAGCTTTCTTT
TRBV2	TRBJ2-5	TRBD2	CASSTGTSGVQETQYF	TGTGCCAGCTCTACCGGGACTAGCGGGGTTCAAGAGACCCAGTACTTC